The source of this T cell receptor (beta chain) is a study of blood T cell repertoires in COVID-19. This CDR3 contains 13 residues. Per germline, CDR1 SGHTA and CDR2 FQGTGA. Trimming shortened V by 5 bases and J by 7 bases, and 12 bases separated the two germline ends. In the source study's methods: Estimation of nucleated cell counts was performed using reference gene primer amplification. Measured with immunoSEQ multiplex PCR; TCRdb has only the in-frame clones, and not every one. The DNA was the basis for D and trimming; V, J and clone size are from that table. The sample includes more than 200,000 clones, 70% to 90% of them seen just once.

The receptor was isolated from a man younger than 30 with active or convalescent COVID-19. The chain employs TRBV7-3 and TRBJ2-1; TRBD2 might be the D (5 bases). Sequencing was carried out using peripheral blood. This chain's CDR3 is CASSRSGINEQFF. The CDR3 DNA is TGTGCCAGCAGCAGAAGCGGAATTAATGAGCAGTTCTTC.